The 15 T cell receptor beta chains reported below all come from one sample, sequenced in a study of T cell repertoires in cytomegalovirus infection. MiXCR, applied by TCRdb to the reads, yields one record per CDR3 protein. The sample lists about 680,000 distinct CDR3 sequences; approximately 24% were seen once. Material for sequencing was CD8+ T cells from PBMCs. The receptors were gathered from a human donor in good health (CMV status not recorded). Some clones in this sample may be carry-over from other donors' samples.

The chain is built from TRBV20-1 and TRBJ1-4, with 9 bases lining up with TRBD1. Germline V gene lookup returns CDR1 DFQATT and CDR2 SNEGSKA (reference sequence). This CDR3 has 14 residues. With 0 bases clipped from V and 8 bases from J, the junction kept 4 bases outside the gene matches. CDR3 in DNA: TGCAGTGCTAGAGATCTCGGACAGGGGGAAAAACTGTTTTTT. Protein: CSARDLGQGEKLFF.

V usage is TRBV6-1 and J usage is TRBJ2-3, with D unclear. The CDR3 consists of 15 residues. Trimming took 6 bases from V and 1 from J, leaving 14 bases between them. Germline CDR1 and CDR2: MNHNS and SASEGT. As DNA, the CDR3 is TGTGCCAGCAGCCCTTCTAGAAAGGGCACAGATACGCAGTATTTT. It specifies CASSPSRKGTDTQYF.

This rearrangement joins TRBV6-5 to TRBJ2-3, with D perhaps being TRBD1 or TRBD2 (5 bases each). Germline V gene lookup returns CDR1 MNHEY and CDR2 SVGAGI. Between the trimmed V and J ends, which lost 6 bases and 4 bases, there was a span of 14 bases. The CDR3 contains 14 residues. The CDR3 nucleotides are TGTGCCAGCAGCGGGACCACCCCCCCAGATACGCAGTATTTT. This gives the protein CASSGTTPPDTQYF.

This clonotype has just a few counts. The J gene is TRBJ2-7, the V gene TRBV12-3 or TRBV12-4; maybe TRBD2 (7 bases). The CDR3 has 13 amino acids. Trimming pared 5 bases from V and 7 bases from J, leaving 15 bases between. The CDR3 sequence is CASSLRGGQEQYF. Written as DNA, the CDR3 is TGTGCCAGCAGTCTGAGGGGGGGGCAAGAGCAGTACTTC.

The genes are TRBV6-6 and TRBJ2-3; TRBD2 agrees at 12 bases. From germline, CDR1 is MNHNY and CDR2 SVGAGI (reference sequence). The CDR3 length is 16 residues. The J segment lost 2 bases and the V segment lost 5 bases, leaving 5 bases of the junction unmatched. The CDR3 spells CASSDRTSGITDTQYF. CDR3 in DNA: TGTGCCAGCAGTGACCGGACTAGCGGGATCACAGATACGCAGTATTTT.

This clonotype was found many times. The V and J genes are TRBV6-5 and TRBJ2-1; 12 bases agree with TRBD2. V was pared by 5 bases and J by 5 bases, with 7 bases of the junction left unmatched. Germline V gene sequence: CDR1 MNHEY, CDR2 SVGAGI. This CDR3 has 16 residues. CDR3 in amino acids: CASSTGTSGWNNEQFF. For the CDR3, the DNA is TGTGCCAGCAGTACCGGGACTAGCGGGTGGAACAATGAGCAGTTCTTC.

The rearrangement uses TRBV12-3 or TRBV12-4 and TRBJ2-7; D unresolved. V lost 5 bases and J 4 bases, leaving 18 bases between the germline ends. The CDR3 covers 15 residues. CDR3: CASSDADGLSYEQYV. CDR3 DNA: TGTGCCAGCAGTGATGCGGACGGATTGTCGTACGAGCAGTACGTC.

This clonotype was counted at least ten times. The germline gene is not matched at one end of the junction; a read error may be the cause. The gene calls are TRBV7-7 and TRBJ1-3, with D uncertain. Germline V gene sequence: CDR1 SSHAT, CDR2 FNYEAQ (reference sequence). The CDR3 is made up of 14 amino acids. CDR3 region: CASSPRLGGNTIYF. CDR3 coding DNA: TGTGCTAGCAGCCCCAGACTCGGGGGAAACACCATATATTTT. Full variable domain (remainder filled in from reference TRBV7-7 and TRBJ1-3): GAGVSQSPRYKVTKRGQDVTLRCDPISSHATLYWYQQALGQGPEFLTYFNYEAQPDKSGLPSDRFSAERPEGSISTLTIQRTEQRDSAMYRCASSPRLGGNTIYFGEGSWLTVV.

This clonotype came up many times. This sequence joins TRBV7-8 and TRBJ2-4; TRBD2 aligns across 8 bases. Germline CDR1 SGHVS, CDR2 FQNEAQ. The trim removed 6 bases at V and 13 bases at J, leaving 11 bases unmatched. The CDR3 loop spans 13 amino acids. CDR3 coding DNA: TGTGCCAGCAGGGGTCGAGCGGGGGCTCCGCAGTACTTC. It specifies CASRGRAGAPQYF.

This clonotype has more than one count but fewer than ten. This sequence joins TRBV20-1 and TRBJ2-1; 7 nucleotides align to TRBD1. The germline V gene has CDR1 DFQATT and CDR2 SNEGSKA (reference sequence). V gave up 1 base and J gave up 0 bases; unmatched junction bases: 3. This CDR3 spans 15 amino acids. The CDR3 region is CSARGRDSSYNEQFF. CDR3 sequence (DNA): TGCAGTGCTAGAGGACGGGACAGCTCCTACAATGAGCAGTTCTTC.

This sequence joins TRBV12-3 or TRBV12-4 and TRBJ2-5; D unclear. The CDR3 is 13 residues long. V was pared by 6 bases and J by 5 bases, with 13 bases between. The CDR3 DNA sequence: TGTGCCAGCAGGTCCGGCCCCCTGGAGACCCAGTACTTC. It is translated as CASRSGPLETQYF.

On this clonotype: A much larger clone differs from this one at a single base, so this may be a read error. The chain links TRBV15 to TRBJ2-7; TRBD1 aligns across 10 bases. V lost 3 bases, J lost 3 bases, and 2 bases stayed unmatched. The CDR3 extends over 14 amino acids. The germline gives CDR1 LNHNV, CDR2 YYDKDF (reference sequence). This chain's CDR3 is CATSRDRGYYEQYF. The CDR3 DNA reads TGTGCCACCAGCAGGGACAGGGGGTACTACGAGCAGTACTTC.

Many counts were recorded for this clonotype. The V call is TRBV7-6, the J call TRBJ1-2; weak D call: TRBD1 (6 bases). Germline CDR1 is SGHVS and CDR2 is FNYEAQ. Trimming removed 2 bases from V and 0 bases from J, with 16 bases in between. This CDR3 contains 17 residues. The CDR3: CASSLSPGGEANYGYTF. The CDR3 bases are TGTGCCAGCAGCTTAAGTCCCGGGGGCGAAGCTAACTATGGCTACACCTTC.

The genes are TRBV5-1 and TRBJ2-6; D is ambiguous. V gave up 2 bases and J gave up 0 bases, with 24 bases separating them. The germline V gene has CDR1 SGHRS and CDR2 YFSETQ. This CDR3 spans 21 amino acids. DNA for the CDR3: TGCGCCAGCAGCTTCCCAGGATTGAATGAGCCACCTTACTCTGGGGCCAACGTCCTGACTTTC. Its translation is CASSFPGLNEPPYSGANVLTF.

V and J are TRBV19 and TRBJ2-3; 9 bases line up with TRBD1. Germline values: CDR1 LNHDA, CDR2 SQIVND (reference sequence). The CDR3 extends over 16 amino acids. The V and J ends lost 2 bases and 3 bases, in that order; junction bases with no gene match: 6. In DNA, the CDR3 is TGTGCCAGTAGTATACCGGGACAGGGTTGGACAGATACGCAGTATTTT. It encodes CASSIPGQGWTDTQYF.